A selection of T cell receptor beta chains follows, all from one sample in a study of regulatory T cells in long-lasting Graves disease. TCRdb called the multiplex PCR reads again in MiXCR, with one record for every CDR3 protein. The table has about 520,000 distinct CDR3 sequences, more than 10% seen once. This sample also appeared in a second study, on T cells in Graves' hyperthyroidism and ophthalmopathy.

This material consisted of peripheral blood mononuclear cells (PBMCs), taken at new diagnosis, from a patient treated with antithyroid drugs. The receptors stem from a woman aged 30 to 39 with Graves disease. The CDR3 runs from the conserved cysteine through the conserved F or W. A D gene is named only where the DNA matches it firmly. Not all rows give a size; the values are once, few, many and, for expanded clones, a class.

cdr3_nt cdr3_aa j_call clone_size v_call d_call
TGTGCCAGCAGTGGCACCATGGGGGACAGAGCGCTCGCCTTC CASSGTMGDRALAF TRBJ1-2 NA TRBV2 TRBD1
TGCAGTGTGTATGGAGGAATGAACACCGGGGAGCTGTTTTTT CSVYGGMNTGELFF TRBJ2-2 many TRBV20-1 NA
TGTGGCAGCAGTCCATTAGCGGGAGCGGGTGAGCAGTACTTC CGSSPLAGAGEQYF TRBJ2-7 NA TRBV6-5 TRBD2
TGTGCCAGCAGTCGCGGGGGAGGCAACAATCAGCCCCAGCATTTT CASSRGGGNNQPQHF TRBJ1-5 NA TRBV6-2/TRBV6-3 NA
TGTGCCAGCAGGATCGGACGGCTCGCACGTGACGAGCAGTTCTTC CASRIGRLARDEQFF TRBJ2-1 many TRBV28 NA
TGTGCCAGCAGTCTGCCCGGGACAGGGGACGAGCAGTACTTC CASSLPGTGDEQYF TRBJ2-7 many TRBV28 TRBD1
TGTGCCAGCAGCCGACAGGGCGGTGGCACTGAAGCTTTCTTT CASSRQGGGTEAFF TRBJ1-1 few TRBV3-1 TRBD1
TGTGCCAGCAGAATCGGACTTAATGGCAATCAGCCCCAGCATTTT CASRIGLNGNQPQHF TRBJ1-5 many TRBV12-3/TRBV12-4 NA
TGTGCCAGCTCACCCGCAATAAACACTGAAGCTTTCTTT CASSPAINTEAFF TRBJ1-1 NA TRBV18 NA
TGTGCCACCAGTGGGGCAGGGGACGAGCAGTACTTC CATSGAGDEQYF TRBJ2-7 many TRBV24-1 NA
TGCGCCAGCAGCCAAGATCCTCCAGGGAATTCACCCCTCCACTTT CASSQDPPGNSPLHF TRBJ1-6 many TRBV4-1 NA
TGTGCCAGCAGCGGGAGGGGCGGGAAGGAAATCTCCTACGAGCAGTACTTC CASSGRGGKEISYEQYF TRBJ2-7 NA TRBV7-9 TRBD2
TGTGCCAGCTCCCCCGACCGGGGGTGGGTCAATGAGCAGTTCTTC CASSPDRGWVNEQFF TRBJ2-1 many TRBV18 NA
TGCAGTGCTGGACCTCCGGGGACCCCGTACGAGCAGTACTTC CSAGPPGTPYEQYF TRBJ2-7 many TRBV20-1 NA
TGCGCCAGCAGCGAGGGGGTCAATCAGCCCCAGCATTTT CASSEGVNQPQHF TRBJ1-5 few TRBV5-1 NA
TGTGCCACCCCCGGACAGGGAGGGAACTATGGCTACACCTTC CATPGQGGNYGYTF TRBJ1-2 many TRBV2 TRBD1
TGCGCCAGCAGCCACGGAGCGGAAAGGGGCTACGAGCAGTACTTC CASSHGAERGYEQYF TRBJ2-7 few TRBV4-1 NA
TGTGCCAGCAGTTCAGTTTCACCCCTCCACTTT CASSSVSPLHF TRBJ1-6 few TRBV6-5 NA
TGTGCCGTACAGGAATCGCCCTACGAGCAGTATTTC CAVQESPYEQYF TRBJ2-7 few TRBV15 NA
TGTGCCATTGACCGCACAGGGAACAATGAGCAGTTCTTC CAIDRTGNNEQFF TRBJ2-1 many TRBV10-3 NA
TGTGCCAGCAGCATCAAGGAGTTAGCCAAAAACATTCAGTACTTC CASSIKELAKNIQYF TRBJ2-4 few TRBV5-6 NA
TGTGCCAGCAGCTTAACGGGGAGGGTAATGACAGCGGGACACCAAGAGACCCAGTACTTC CASSLTGRVMTAGHQETQYF TRBJ2-5 many TRBV7-3 TRBD2
TGTGCCACCCTCCCAGGTCGCAACTATGGCTACACCTTC CATLPGRNYGYTF TRBJ1-2 few TRBV6-1 NA
TGTGCCAGCAGTCTCCCGGGTACGAATCAGCCCCAGCATTTT CASSLPGTNQPQHF TRBJ1-5 many TRBV6-1 NA
TGTGCCAGCAGTCCAACGACAGGGTTGTCTGAAAAACTGTTTTTT CASSPTTGLSEKLFF TRBJ1-4 few TRBV6-1 TRBD1
TGTGCCAGCATTGTTCGCAGGGAGGGAACTGAAGCTTTCTTT CASIVRREGTEAFF TRBJ1-1 many TRBV2 NA
TGTGCCAGCTCACCACAGGGGATCACTGAAGCTTTCTTT CASSPQGITEAFF TRBJ1-1 many TRBV18 NA
TGTGCCAGCAGTGTCCGGACTAGCGGGGCATACAATGAGCAGTTCTTC CASSVRTSGAYNEQFF TRBJ2-1 NA TRBV6-1 TRBD2
TGTGCCAGTCGGGACAGGGCGCATGGAAACACCATATATTTT CASRDRAHGNTIYF TRBJ1-3 few TRBV19 TRBD1
TGTGCCAGTAGCATCGGGGGTATAGGATCCTACAATGAGCAGTTCTTC CASSIGGIGSYNEQFF TRBJ2-1 many TRBV19 NA
TGTGCCAGCATCGACATCAGAAACACCATATATTTT CASIDIRNTIYF TRBJ1-3 many TRBV2 NA
TGTGCCAGCAGCTTAGGTTCCTCCTACGAGCAGTACTTC CASSLGSSYEQYF TRBJ2-7 many TRBV11-2 NA
TGTGCCAGCAGTTACCGACCCATGGGGGAGCAGTACTTC CASSYRPMGEQYF TRBJ2-7 many TRBV6-2/TRBV6-3 NA
TGTGCCAGCAGCTACGGGACTAGCGGGACAGAGAGGCTCGAGCAGTACTTC CASSYGTSGTERLEQYF TRBJ2-7 NA TRBV5-6 TRBD2
TGTGCCAGCAGCTCACGAGGGGGGACTAGCGGCTCCTACGAGCAGTACTTC CASSSRGGTSGSYEQYF TRBJ2-7 many TRBV7-2 TRBD2